A selection of T cell receptor beta chains follows, all from one sample in a study of T-cell reconstitution after alpha-beta-depleted transplantation in children. One entry per CDR3 protein results from TCRdb running MiXCR on the PCR reads. Among 500,000 or so distinct CDR3 sequences listed, about an eighth were seen once. The input for sequencing was PBMCs, mostly from graft donor cells, taken 180 days after TCRalphabeta/CD19-depleted stem cell transplant. The receptors here all came from a female patient aged 2-9 years who had a stem cell transplant for aplastic anemia, so the T cells may come from the graft donor. Both conserved end residues are part of each CDR3. The order of the fields is clone size, J gene, D gene, V gene, CDR3 protein, CDR3 DNA. The D gene is left open where the match is weak. Some rows mark clone size as missing; the rest say once, few, many or name a class of expanded clone.

>few|TRBJ1-1|.|TRBV29-1
CSVGLGGQHTEAFF
TGCAGCGTTGGCCTCGGCGGGCAGCACACTGAAGCTTTCTTT
>.|TRBJ2-1|TRBD1|TRBV9
CASSPKTGTEYNEQFF
TGTGCCAGCAGCCCCAAGACCGGGACAGAGTACAATGAGCAGTTCTTC
>few|TRBJ1-5|TRBD1|TRBV6-1
CASSENRGKSNQPQHF
TGTGCCAGCAGTGAAAACAGGGGAAAAAGCAATCAGCCCCAGCATTTT
>few|TRBJ2-1|TRBD2|TRBV29-1
CSVEYGRPIYNEQFF
TGCAGCGTTGAATACGGGAGGCCTATCTACAATGAGCAGTTCTTC
>.|TRBJ2-5|.|TRBV15
CATSPLEGQETQYF
TGTGCCACCAGTCCTCTGGAGGGTCAAGAGACCCAGTACTTC
>.|TRBJ2-1|.|TRBV29-1
CSVVEGPLGYNEQFF
TGCAGCGTTGTTGAGGGACCCCTAGGCTACAATGAGCAGTTCTTC
>many|TRBJ2-3|.|TRBV10-3
CAISGAQGLTDTQYF
TGTGCCATCAGTGGGGCACAGGGCCTCACAGATACGCAGTATTTT
>many|TRBJ1-6|.|TRBV20-1
CSASPLKTPLHF
TGCAGTGCTAGCCCACTTAAAACACCCCTCCACTTT
>few|TRBJ1-1|TRBD1|TRBV3-1
CASSWGQSDTEAFF
TGTGCCAGCAGCTGGGGACAGTCGGACACTGAAGCTTTCTTT
>few|TRBJ1-1|.|TRBV7-9
CASSFVIGTEAFF
TGTGCCAGCAGCTTTGTTATTGGCACTGAAGCTTTCTTT
>few|TRBJ1-1|.|TRBV18
CASSFAGENTEAFF
TGTGCCAGCTCATTCGCGGGGGAGAACACTGAAGCTTTCTTT